This TCR beta chain was identified in a study of naive and memory T cell subsets. Two oligonucleotides, mixed equimolar, formed the beta constant-region primer covering TRBC1 and TRBC2. Nested alpha and beta constant-region primers with the SP2 primer drove four PCR rounds on ligated cDNA. TCRdb redid the calling of the UMI-ligation and nested PCR reads with MiXCR, one entry per CDR3 protein. The sample holds some 80,000 distinct CDR3 sequences, 9% to 9.5% seen once. The CDR3 loop spans 17 amino acids. The receptor comes from a human donor in good health. The rearrangement uses TRBV21-1 and TRBJ2-6; the table's D call, TRBD2, was not checked against the DNA. TRBV21-1 is flagged as a pseudogene. The source material was naive CD8+ T cells from blood. CDR3 sequence reads: CASSKKRNRSGANVLTF. The CDR3 DNA is TGTGCCAGCAGCAAGAAGCGGAACCGGTCTGGGGCCAACGTCCTGACTTTC.